This record looks at one T cell receptor beta chain sequence and its context. The CDR3 spans 18 residues. The V gene's germline CDR1 is SGHRS and CDR2 YFSETQ. V was pared by 4 bases and J by 2 bases, with 13 bases of the junction left unmatched. This sample is part of a study of blood T cell repertoires in COVID-19. Study summary: There were acute and convalescent COVID-19 samples, and they came from the United States, Italy and Spain.

Assay: immunoSEQ multiplex PCR; the TCRdb copy retains only in-frame clones and omits some. This table holds 130,000 to 150,000 clones, approximately 80% found once. This clonotype was obtained from a woman aged 40-49 years with active or convalescent COVID-19. Sequencing was performed on peripheral blood. The chain employs TRBV5-1 and TRBJ2-1; 9 nucleotides align to TRBD1. The CDR3 region has the DNA TGCGCCAGCAGCCCGGGACAGGGTTTATCCCAACCCTACAATGAGCAGTTCTTC. It is translated as CASSPGQGLSQPYNEQFF. The full variable domain, with the rest looked up from reference TRBV5-1 and TRBJ2-1, is KAGVTQTPRYLIKTRGQQVTLSCSPISGHRSVSWYQQTPGQGLQFLFEYFSETQRNKGNFPGRFSGRQFSNSRSEMNVSTLELGDSALYLCASSPGQGLSQPYNEQFFGPGTRLTVL.